This TCR beta chain was recorded in a study of blood T cell repertoires in COVID-19. Study as a whole: From the United States, Italy and Spain came samples of acute and convalescent COVID-19. T cells, B-cell-depleted T cells, or PBMCs supplied cDNA or gDNA.

The CDR3 extends over 13 amino acids. Trimming left V 1 base short and J 4 bases short, with 7 bases between. Looked up from germline, CDR1 is SGHTA and CDR2 is FQGNSA. Source study methods: Reference gene primer amplification gave estimated nucleated cell counts. The method was immunoSEQ multiplex PCR; TCRdb's version includes in-frame clones alone and lacks a portion of them. That table is the source of V, J and clone size, and D and trimming were worked out from the DNA. The table shows 110,000 or so clones, with roughly 76% occurring only once. Input material: peripheral blood. The source is a woman in her seventies with acute or convalescent COVID-19. The gene calls are TRBV7-2 and TRBJ1-2; D is uncertain. CDR3 DNA: TGTGCCAGCAGCTTAGGGTCGGTCTATGGCTACACCTTC. This encodes CASSLGSVYGYTF.